The rows below give T cell receptor beta chains drawn from one sample of a study of low-dose radiotherapy and immunotherapy resistance in tumors. MiXCR was run by TCRdb on the reads, yielding one entry per CDR3 protein. The repertoire holds tens of thousands of distinct CDR3 sequences, with 9.4% as singletons. Material: PBMCs, obtained before treatment. The origin of the receptors is a male donor with prostate cancer. Each CDR3 is given with its conserved first and last residue. The order of the fields is J gene, D gene, clone size, V gene, CDR3 protein, CDR3 DNA. A D gene is named only where the DNA matches it firmly. Clone size is not always given. Where it is, it says once, few, many or a class for expanded clones.

J gene: TRBJ2-5
D gene: -
clone size: many
V gene: TRBV29-1
CDR3 protein: CSALGQPGSQETQYF
CDR3 DNA: TGCAGCGCACTTGGACAGCCAGGTAGCCAAGAGACCCAGTACTTC

J gene: TRBJ1-1
D gene: TRBD1
clone size: many
V gene: TRBV7-8
CDR3 protein: CASSRRTGGTEAFF
CDR3 DNA: TGTGCCAGCAGCCGGAGGACAGGGGGCACTGAAGCTTTCTTT

J gene: TRBJ2-3
D gene: -
clone size: few
V gene: TRBV25-1
CDR3 protein: CASSEYGAGLQYF
CDR3 DNA: TGTGCCAGCAGTGAATATGGGGCAGGGCTGCAGTATTTT

J gene: TRBJ2-1
D gene: -
clone size: many
V gene: TRBV6-8
CDR3 protein: CASTPPGGLYNEQFF
CDR3 DNA: TGTGCCAGCACCCCCCCGGGGGGCCTCTACAATGAGCAGTTCTTC

J gene: TRBJ2-5
D gene: -
clone size: many
V gene: TRBV15
CDR3 protein: CATSRSRTPETQYF
CDR3 DNA: TGTGCCACCAGCAGAAGCCGAACACCAGAGACCCAGTACTTC

J gene: TRBJ2-3
D gene: TRBD1
clone size: many
V gene: TRBV28
CDR3 protein: CATARGRDTQYF
CDR3 DNA: TGTGCCACGGCCAGGGGGCGAGATACGCAGTATTTT

J gene: TRBJ2-4
D gene: -
clone size: many
V gene: TRBV28
CDR3 protein: CASSPTRGNIQYF
CDR3 DNA: TGTGCCAGCAGCCCCACGCGGGGAAACATTCAGTACTTC

J gene: TRBJ1-1
D gene: -
clone size: many
V gene: TRBV7-9
CDR3 protein: CASSFGTTGNTEAFF
CDR3 DNA: TGTGCCAGCAGCTTCGGTACCACAGGGAATACTGAAGCTTTCTTT

J gene: TRBJ2-7
D gene: -
clone size: many
V gene: TRBV3-1
CDR3 protein: CASSQASTRSSYEQYF
CDR3 DNA: TGTGCCAGCAGCCAAGCGAGTACTAGATCCTCCTACGAGCAGTACTTC

J gene: TRBJ2-2
D gene: -
clone size: many
V gene: TRBV6-5
CDR3 protein: CASSSKARTNTGELFF
CDR3 DNA: TGTGCCAGCAGTTCTAAAGCGCGGACGAACACCGGGGAGCTGTTTTTT

J gene: TRBJ2-1
D gene: -
clone size: many
V gene: TRBV28
CDR3 protein: CASSLPGEPYNEQFF
CDR3 DNA: TGTGCCAGCAGTTTACCTGGAGAACCCTACAATGAGCAGTTCTTC

J gene: TRBJ2-1
D gene: -
clone size: -
V gene: TRBV3-1
CDR3 protein: CASSLRDGTLLGNEQFF
CDR3 DNA: TGTGCCAGCAGCCTACGGGACGGAACCCTTTTGGGGAATGAGCAGTTCTTC

J gene: TRBJ2-2
D gene: TRBD1
clone size: many
V gene: TRBV19
CDR3 protein: CASIGTGGITGELFF
CDR3 DNA: TGTGCCAGTATAGGGACAGGGGGCATCACCGGGGAGCTGTTTTTT

J gene: TRBJ2-1
D gene: TRBD2
clone size: once
V gene: TRBV14
CDR3 protein: CASRLGSGSINEQFF
CDR3 DNA: TGTGCCAGCCGCCTTGGTAGCGGGAGTATAAATGAGCAGTTCTTC

J gene: TRBJ2-1
D gene: -
clone size: many
V gene: TRBV5-5
CDR3 protein: CASSLVTGAYNEQFF
CDR3 DNA: TGTGCCAGCAGCTTAGTAACGGGAGCCTACAATGAGCAGTTCTTC

J gene: TRBJ2-1
D gene: TRBD2
clone size: many
V gene: TRBV2
CDR3 protein: CASSKIAGGSYNEQFF
CDR3 DNA: TGTGCCAGCAGTAAGATAGCGGGAGGCTCCTACAATGAGCAGTTCTTC

J gene: TRBJ1-5
D gene: -
clone size: many
V gene: TRBV28
CDR3 protein: CASSGHGNQPQHF
CDR3 DNA: TGTGCCAGCAGCGGGCACGGCAATCAGCCCCAGCATTTT